This is a list of T cell receptor beta chains from one sample in a study of blood T cell repertoires in COVID-19. Profiled with immunoSEQ multiplex PCR; TCRdb holds only in-frame clones, not every one. This table holds around 300,000 clones, 75% to 90% found once. The sequenced material came from PBMCs or T cells enriched from blood (not recorded which). These receptors all come from a man aged 25 to 40 who had recovered from COVID-19. Both conserved end residues are part of each CDR3. Fields, in order: V gene, J gene, D gene, clone size, CDR3 DNA, CDR3 protein. A D gene is named only where the DNA matches it firmly. Size tells how often a clone was seen (once, few, many) or the class of an expanded clone, and some rows leave it out.

>TRBV9|TRBJ2-7|NA|NA
TGTGCCAGCAGCTCGACGACAGGTAGAGACTACGAGCAGTACTTC
CASSSTTGRDYEQYF
>TRBV5-8|TRBJ2-5|TRBD2|NA
TGTGCCAGCAGCTCGGGGGGATCAGAGACCCAGTACTTC
CASSSGGSETQYF
>TRBV27|TRBJ1-5|TRBD1|NA
TGTGCCAGCAGTTTAACAGGGGGTCAGCCCCAGCATTTT
CASSLTGGQPQHF
>TRBV28|TRBJ2-7|NA|NA
TGTGCCAGCACCCCCCGGGGGGCCTCCTACGAGCAGTACTTC
CASTPRGASYEQYF
>TRBV10-3|TRBJ1-2|NA|NA
TGTGCCATCAGTGAAGGAGGGGCGGGCTATGGCTACACCTTC
CAISEGGAGYGYTF
>TRBV15|TRBJ2-5|NA|NA
TGTGCCACCAGCAGAAAAGGGGGGGGCTTAGAGACCCAGTACTTC
CATSRKGGGLETQYF
>TRBV6-1|TRBJ2-3|NA|few
TGTGCCAGCAGTGAGTGGAGCGGAAGCACAGATACGCAGTATTTT
CASSEWSGSTDTQYF
>TRBV18|TRBJ2-5|TRBD1|NA
TGTGCCAGCTCACCTAGGACAGGGATAGAGACCCAGTACTTC
CASSPRTGIETQYF
>TRBV7-2|TRBJ2-3|TRBD2|NA
TGTGCCAGCACCCGGGGAGCGGGGGCAGATACGCAGTATTTT
CASTRGAGADTQYF
>TRBV19|TRBJ2-6|NA|NA
TGTGCCAGTAGTAAATCGGGGTCCGGGGCCAACGTCCTGACTTTC
CASSKSGSGANVLTF
>TRBV11-2|TRBJ1-2|NA|NA
TGTGCCAGCAGCTTATTCCAGGGAGGTCGAGGTGGCTACACCTTC
CASSLFQGGRGGYTF
>TRBV7-8|TRBJ1-5|TRBD1|few
TGTGCCAGCAGCTTAGGAGGGGGGGCCAGACAGGGGTGGCAGCCCCAGCATTTT
CASSLGGGARQGWQPQHF
>TRBV12-3/TRBV12-4|TRBJ2-7|TRBD1|NA
TGTGCCACCGCCGTGACAGGGGGCTACGAGCAGTACTTC
CATAVTGGYEQYF
>TRBV11-2|TRBJ1-6|NA|NA
TGTGCCAGCAGCTTATACAGGAATAATTCACCCCTCCACTTT
CASSLYRNNSPLHF
>TRBV7-9|TRBJ1-4|TRBD1|NA
TGTGCCAGCGGGACAGGGGGTAATGAAAAACTGTTTTTT
CASGTGGNEKLFF
>TRBV11-2|TRBJ1-5|NA|few
TGTGCCAGCAGCTTAGGGGCAGGCCACAATCAGCCCCAGCATTTT
CASSLGAGHNQPQHF
>TRBV6-5|TRBJ1-1|NA|NA
TGTGCCAGCAGTTACTCAGCGGGGCTGGTGAACACTGAAGCTTTCTTT
CASSYSAGLVNTEAFF
>TRBV24-1|TRBJ1-1|NA|NA
TGTGCCACCAGACAGGGTTTCAGCACTGAAGCTTTCTTT
CATRQGFSTEAFF
>TRBV12-3/TRBV12-4|TRBJ2-1|TRBD1|NA
TGTGCCAGCAGTTTACGGCAGGGGGCTGAGCAGTTCTTC
CASSLRQGAEQFF
>TRBV27|TRBJ1-5|TRBD1|NA
TGTGCCAGCAGTTCCCACCGGACAGGGGAAATTGTTCAGCCCCAGCATTTT
CASSSHRTGEIVQPQHF
>TRBV27|TRBJ1-5|TRBD1|once
TGTGCCAGCAGTTTGAGGGGACAGGGAGCACATCAGCCCCAGCATTTT
CASSLRGQGAHQPQHF
>TRBV30|TRBJ2-3|TRBD2|NA
TGTGCCTGGAGTATAGCGGGGGGCGAGACAGATACGCAGTATTTT
CAWSIAGGETDTQYF
>TRBV24-1|TRBJ2-5|NA|NA
TGTGCCACCAGTGATTTGTCCGAAGAGACCCAGTACTTC
CATSDLSEETQYF
>TRBV12-3/TRBV12-4|TRBJ1-1|NA|NA
TGTGCCAGCAGTTTGGGAGGGCACACTGAAGCTTTCTTT
CASSLGGHTEAFF
>TRBV5-1|TRBJ2-7|NA|once
TGCGCCAGCAGCTTCGGCCCCTCAGGCGCCTACGAGCAGTACTTC
CASSFGPSGAYEQYF
>TRBV2|TRBJ1-5|NA|NA
TGTGCCAGCAGTGTACAGGCTTATAGCAATCAGCCCCAGCATTTT
CASSVQAYSNQPQHF
>TRBV11-3|TRBJ2-3|TRBD2|NA
TGTGCCAGCAGCTTGGGACTAGCGGGGGGAGATACGCAGTATTTT
CASSLGLAGGDTQYF
>TRBV4-2|TRBJ1-2|NA|NA
TGTGCCAGCAGCCCACTTGGTCCAGGGTCTGGCTACACCTTC
CASSPLGPGSGYTF
>TRBV11-3|TRBJ1-1|NA|NA
TGTGCCAGCAGCACCCACAGGGACACTGAAGCTTTCTTT
CASSTHRDTEAFF
>TRBV6-5|TRBJ1-3|NA|NA
TGTGCCAGCAAAGACAGGTTCTCTGGAAACACCATATATTTT
CASKDRFSGNTIYF
>TRBV27|TRBJ1-2|NA|NA
TGTGCCAGCAGTTCGGACACCGTCTATGGCTACACCTTC
CASSSDTVYGYTF
>TRBV24-1|TRBJ2-1|TRBD1|NA
TGTGCCACCAGTCGGTCCAGGGGGTCTGTCAATGAGCAGTTCTTC
CATSRSRGSVNEQFF
>TRBV5-1|TRBJ2-5|NA|NA
TGCGCCAGCAGCTTGGCATGGACTACCGAAGAGACCCAGTACTTC
CASSLAWTTEETQYF
>TRBV30|TRBJ1-5|NA|NA
TGTGCCTGGAGTGTACAGGGTGATCAGCCCCAGCATTTT
CAWSVQGDQPQHF
>TRBV11-3|TRBJ2-2|NA|NA
TGTGCCAGCAGCCGAGGGACAACCGGGGAGCTGTTTTTT
CASSRGTTGELFF
>TRBV19|TRBJ2-7|NA|once
TGTGCCAGTAGTATAGGGACAGCCGATCGGGAGCAGTACTTC
CASSIGTADREQYF
>TRBV28|TRBJ2-1|TRBD2|NA
TGTGCCAGCAGTTTGGCGGGGGGGCATATGCATGAGCAGTTCTTC
CASSLAGGHMHEQFF
>TRBV7-8|TRBJ2-1|TRBD1|NA
TGTGCCAGCAGCCCCCGACCCCGGACAGGGACCTACAATGAGCAGTTCTTC
CASSPRPRTGTYNEQFF
>TRBV11-3|TRBJ2-4|NA|NA
TGTGCCAGCAGCTTAGTTGGAGGCGGCATTCAGTACTTC
CASSLVGGGIQYF
>TRBV5-1|TRBJ2-5|NA|NA
TGCGCCAGCAGCCCGGACAACCTACAAGAGACCCAGTACTTC
CASSPDNLQETQYF